Listed here are 13 T cell receptor beta chains from one sample, sequenced in a study of T cell clonality in common variable immunodeficiency. The repertoire was sequenced with immunoSEQ multiplex PCR; TCRdb's copy has only in-frame clones and lacks some. The sample was found to contain some 32,000 clones, and every one recurs. Sequencing used peripheral blood mononuclear cells. Receptors were obtained from a person aged 18-70 years in good health.

Only a few counts were recorded for this clone. The CDR3 extends 3 residues past the end of the read, so its final part is completed from the germline J gene. The chain recombines TRBV6-1 with TRBJ1-1; D is unclear. V was trimmed by 4 bases and J by 1 base, leaving 13 bases between them. There are 15 residues in the CDR3. CDR1 is MNHNS, CDR2 SASEGT, per germline. This chain's CDR3 is CASSGGAVPNTEAFF. The part of the CDR3 DNA that was read is TGTGCCAGCAGTGGTGGAGCGGTTCCGAACACTGAA.

This clone was observed a handful of times. The read is 3 residues too short to cover the CDR3 end, so that end is filled in from the germline J gene. The chain links TRBV30 to TRBJ2-2, with 8 bases matching TRBD1. The germline V gene encodes CDR1 GTSNPN and CDR2 SVGIG (reference sequence). There are 15 residues in the CDR3. The part of the CDR3 DNA that was read is TGTGCCTGGAGAGCCCAGGGGGCGGAAAATGAAAAG. Translating it yields CAWRAQGAENEK. The full CDR3 protein is CAWRAQGAENEKLFF.

As for this clone: The read ends 3 residues before the CDR3 terminus; that terminus is restored from the germline J gene. The chain couples TRBV13 to TRBJ1-2; tentatively, D is TRBD1 (6 bases). The CDR3 length is 14 residues. Looked up from germline, CDR1 is PRHDT and CDR2 is FYEKMQ (reference sequence). Trimming left V 0 bases short and J 4 bases short, with 9 bases between. CDR3 amino acids: CASSLGDSSYGYTF. The covered CDR3 bases are TGTGCCAGCAGCTTAGGGGACAGTTCCTATGGC.

This clone was seen a few times. The junction departs from the called germline gene at one end, perhaps through a read error. The read gets to within 3 residues of the CDR3 end, and the germline J gene fills in the rest. V gene TRBV6-2 or TRBV6-3 combines with J gene TRBJ2-5, with 10 nucleotides matching TRBD2. Germline-derived CDR1 and CDR2 are MNHEY and SVGEGT. This CDR3 contains 16 residues. The CDR3 DNA, read in part, is TGTGCCAGCGGTTACTCGCGACTAGCGGGTGGAGAGACC. This sequence encodes CASGYSRLAGGET. From start to end, the CDR3 is CASGYSRLAGGETQYF.

Concerning this clone itself: The CDR3 goes on 3 residues after the read ends, and that part is filled in from the germline J gene. This chain connects TRBV19 to TRBJ1-1, with D unclear. V lost 2 bases and J 2 bases, leaving 9 bases between the germline ends. Germline loops: CDR1 LNHDA, CDR2 SQIVND (reference sequence). The CDR3 length is 14 residues. The CDR3 loop reads CASSIRLENTEAFF. The DNA read from the CDR3 is TGTGCCAGTAGTATAAGGCTAGAAAACACTGAA. The full variable domain, rest sourced from reference TRBV19 and TRBJ1-1, is DGGITQSPKYLFRKEGQNVTLSCEQNLNHDAMYWYRQDPGQGLRLIYYSQIVNDFQKGDIAEGYSVSREKKESFPLTVTSAQKNPTAFYLCASSIRLENTEAFFGQGTRLTVV.

This clone has more than one count but fewer than ten. With the read ending 3 residues before the CDR3 end, the germline J gene is used to fill in that end. The V call is TRBV6-1, the J call TRBJ2-7; D perhaps matches TRBD2 (5 bases). The CDR3 loop spans 14 amino acids. In germline, CDR1 is MNHNS, CDR2 SASEGT. Trimming took 4 bases from V and 2 from J, leaving 12 bases between them. The CDR3 loop is CASSVPAAPYEQYF. The CDR3 bases that were read are TGTGCCAGCAGTGTACCAGCGGCCCCCTACGAG.

The sample holds many counts of this clone. The read finishes 3 residues shy of the CDR3 end, and the germline J gene is used to complete it. V is TRBV5-6 and J is TRBJ2-2; TRBD2 agrees at 7 bases. The CDR3 runs 14 residues. Germline CDR1 is SGHDT and CDR2 is YYEEEE. This chain's CDR3 is CASSFGGYNEKLFF. CDR3 DNA (partial): TGTGCCAGCAGCTTCGGGGGGTATAATGAAAAG.

In its sample, this clone was seen many times. The CDR3 is cut off 3 residues early in the read; its end comes from the germline J gene. The gene calls are TRBV5-1 and TRBJ2-7, with TRBD2 identical over 7 bases. CDR1 is SGHRS and CDR2 is YFSETQ in the germline V gene. V trimming: 4 bases; J trimming: 0 bases; junction bases outside the gene matches: 13. The CDR3 covers 17 residues. The CDR3 region is CASSLGGTPISSYEQYF. CDR3 DNA, as far as it was read: TGCGCCAGCAGCCTGGGAGGGACTCCGATCAGCTCCTACGAG.

As to this clone: The read terminates 3 residues ahead of where the CDR3 ends, so the germline J gene completes it. The rearrangement links TRBV19 to TRBJ1-3; D uncertain. This CDR3 contains 15 residues. Trimming removed 4 bases at V and 0 bases at J, with 10 bases between. Germline V CDR1 and CDR2: LNHDA, SQIVND (reference sequence). This CDR3 reads CASSTMKASGNTIYF. The sequenced CDR3 bases are TGTGCCAGTAGTACCATGAAAGCCTCTGGAAACACC.

This clone was observed many times. The read ends 3 residues before the CDR3 terminus; that terminus is restored from the germline J gene. The chain carries TRBV7-2 and TRBJ2-2, with 10 bases identical to TRBD2. Germline V lookup: CDR1 SGHTA, CDR2 FQGNSA. CDR3 size: 15 residues. The trim removed 5 bases at V and 5 bases at J, leaving 5 bases unmatched. The sequenced CDR3 bases are TGTGCCAGCAGCACTCTAGCGGGAGTTACCGGGGAG. Protein sequence: CASSTLAGVTGE. The complete CDR3 reads CASSTLAGVTGELFF.

The table lists this clone with many counts. Read data end 3 residues before the CDR3 end; the end is taken from the germline J gene. The gene calls are TRBV19 and TRBJ2-2; D not resolved. Germline V gives CDR1 LNHDA, CDR2 SQIVND (reference sequence). The V end was cut by 7 bases, the J end by 1 base, with 10 bases between. The CDR3 sequence is 14 residues long. CDR3 region: CASKGSMNTGELFF. The DNA read from the CDR3 is TGTGCCAGTAAAGGCAGTATGAACACCGGGGAG.

In this sample, this clone turned up many times. Read data end 3 residues before the CDR3 end; the end is taken from the germline J gene. V is TRBV19 and J is TRBJ1-5; 7 bases are a match to TRBD1. CDR1 is LNHDA and CDR2 is SQIVND in the germline V gene (reference sequence). Germline trimming cut 5 bases from V and 1 base from J; bases unmatched to any gene: 8. The CDR3 length is 16 residues. The sequenced CDR3 bases are TGTGCCAGTAGTCGAACAGGGGTAGGAAGCAATCAGCCC. Its translation is CASSRTGVGSNQP. The whole CDR3 protein is CASSRTGVGSNQPQHF.

This clone showed up many times. The read falls 3 residues short of the CDR3 end, and the missing part is taken from the germline J gene. The chain couples TRBV20-1 to TRBJ2-5; 7 bases are shared with TRBD2. This CDR3 spans 14 amino acids. CDR1 DFQATT and CDR2 SNEGSKA come from the germline V gene (reference sequence). The junction had 7 bases not matched to a gene; V was cut back by 1 base and J by 5 bases. The sequenced CDR3 bases are TGCAGTGCTAGAGTGGGCGGGAGCGGCGAGACC. This translates into CSARVGGSGET. The entire CDR3 reads CSARVGGSGETQYF.